The 2 T cell receptor beta chains below come from one sample, sequenced in a study of shared clonotypes between healthy human individuals. Assay used: immunoSEQ multiplex PCR; TCRdb lists only in-frame clones, some missing. Among about 2.3 million clones listed, around 93% were seen once. Material for sequencing was naive CD4+ T cells from PBMCs. Subset noted: CD45RA+ positively selected. These receptors originate from a man aged 18 to 35 in good health. Some clones in this sample may be carry-over from other donors' samples.

The genes are TRBV28 and TRBJ1-2; D might be TRBD1 (5 bases). This CDR3 spans 22 amino acids. CDR1 and CDR2 from the germline V gene are MDHEN and SYDVKM. V gave up 2 bases and J gave up 1 base, with 32 bases separating them. Here the CDR3 reads CASSLPPIRGQVDFVGNYGYTF. The CDR3 nucleotides read TGTGCCAGCAGTTTACCCCCAATTAGGGGTCAGGTGGATTTTGTTGGTAACTATGGCTACACCTTC.

This clone was counted a few times. The sample has other DNA sequences that encode this CDR3 too. The chain joins TRBV6-5 to TRBJ2-6; D is perhaps TRBD2 (6 bases). Germline-derived CDR1 and CDR2 are MNHEY and SVGAGI. This CDR3 has 15 amino acids. Trimming stripped 5 bases from V and 2 bases from J, with 10 bases between. DNA for the CDR3: TGTGCCAGCAGTCCCTGGGGGGCTGGGGCCAACGTCCTGACTTTC. Its protein product is CASSPWGAGANVLTF.